One and the same sample provided the 9 T cell receptor beta chains below, sequenced in a study of identifying expanded T cells in peripheral blood. Sequenced by immunoSEQ multiplex PCR; TCRdb stores in-frame clones only, minus some. The repertoire holds 80,000 to 95,000 clones, with about 91% as singletons. The sequenced sample consisted of blood. The receptor set was obtained from a person aged 18 to 75 in good health.

V usage is TRBV6-5 and J usage is TRBJ2-5; perhaps TRBD2 as D (7 bases). Germline assignment: CDR1 MNHEY and CDR2 SVGAGI. The CDR3 is made up of 15 amino acids. V shed 0 bases and J shed 5 bases, with 13 bases lying between them. CDR3 loop: CASSYSIEGGETQYF. The DNA of the CDR3 is TGTGCCAGCAGTTACTCGATCGAGGGGGGGGAGACCCAGTACTTC.

This chain uses TRBV5-4 with TRBJ2-1; TRBD2 might be the D (6 bases). Per the germline V gene, CDR1 is SGHNT and CDR2 is YYREEE (reference sequence). There are 14 residues in the CDR3. V was shortened by 0 bases and J by 9 bases, with 13 bases between the two germline ends. The CDR3 DNA reads TGTGCCAGCAGCTTGGAACGGGAGTGGAGTGAGCAGTTCTTC. Translating gives CASSLEREWSEQFF.

This clone is a singleton in its sample. The chain combines TRBV5-1 with TRBJ2-2; D is perhaps TRBD1 (5 bases). Trimming cost V 6 bases and J 4 bases, with 13 bases left between them. The CDR3 length is 14 residues. Germline CDR1 and CDR2: SGHRS and YFSETQ. Here the CDR3 reads CASTPRGSTGELFF. Written as DNA, the CDR3 is TGCGCCAGCACACCAAGGGGAAGCACCGGGGAGCTGTTTTTT.

The V and J genes are TRBV19 and TRBJ2-7; no firm D call. Germline V gene data show CDR1 as LNHDA and CDR2 as SQIVND (reference sequence). The CDR3 is made up of 11 amino acids. V was cut by 3 bases and J by 7 bases, with 7 bases left in between. The CDR3 DNA follows: TGTGCCAGTAGTATTTTGGGGGAGCAGTACTTC. It encodes CASSILGEQYF.

V gene TRBV10-3 combines with J gene TRBJ1-5; perhaps TRBD1 as D (6 bases). This CDR3 comprises 13 residues. Germline CDR1 ENHRY, CDR2 SYGVKD. With 7 bases removed from V and 5 bases from J, the gap between germline ends came to 12 bases. CDR3 nucleotides: TGTGCCATCACCTGGGACACTCATCAGCCCCAGCATTTT. Translation gives CAITWDTHQPQHF.

This sequence joins TRBV18 and TRBJ2-6, with D tentatively TRBD1 (6 bases). Deletions cut 4 bases from V and 2 bases from J, with 15 bases between. Germline V gives CDR1 KGHSH, CDR2 LQKENI. The CDR3 has 17 residues. CDR3: CASSLPLQGAGANVLTF. As DNA, the CDR3 is TGTGCCAGCTCACTACCCCTACAGGGCGCTGGGGCCAACGTCCTGACTTTC.

This sequence joins TRBV5-5 and TRBJ2-1, with 10 bases lining up with TRBD2. There are 15 residues in the CDR3. V trimming: 0 bases; J trimming: 4 bases; junction bases outside the gene matches: 1. Per germline, CDR1 SGHKS and CDR2 YYEKEE (reference sequence). CDR3 in DNA: TGTGCCAGCAGCTTGGTGACTAGCGGGTACAATGAGCAGTTCTTC. This translates into CASSLVTSGYNEQFF.

The chain joins TRBV13 to TRBJ2-2; 15 nucleotides match TRBD2. The CDR3 has 20 residues. Unmatched junction bases numbered 7, after V lost 2 bases and J lost 0 bases. Germline V gene sequence: CDR1 PRHDT, CDR2 FYEKMQ (reference sequence). The CDR3 loop reads CASSLYVRTSGRANTGELFF. The CDR3 DNA is TGTGCCAGCAGCTTATATGTGAGGACTAGCGGGAGGGCGAACACCGGGGAGCTGTTTTTT.

V gene TRBV6-5 combines with J gene TRBJ1-2; TRBD1 aligns across 7 bases. This CDR3 is 13 amino acids long. CDR1 MNHEY and CDR2 SVGAGI come from the germline V gene. The junction had 7 bases not matched to a gene; V was cut back by 5 bases and J by 7 bases. CDR3 sequence reads: CASSQGTESGYTF. The CDR3 DNA follows: TGTGCCAGCAGTCAAGGGACAGAGAGTGGCTACACCTTC.